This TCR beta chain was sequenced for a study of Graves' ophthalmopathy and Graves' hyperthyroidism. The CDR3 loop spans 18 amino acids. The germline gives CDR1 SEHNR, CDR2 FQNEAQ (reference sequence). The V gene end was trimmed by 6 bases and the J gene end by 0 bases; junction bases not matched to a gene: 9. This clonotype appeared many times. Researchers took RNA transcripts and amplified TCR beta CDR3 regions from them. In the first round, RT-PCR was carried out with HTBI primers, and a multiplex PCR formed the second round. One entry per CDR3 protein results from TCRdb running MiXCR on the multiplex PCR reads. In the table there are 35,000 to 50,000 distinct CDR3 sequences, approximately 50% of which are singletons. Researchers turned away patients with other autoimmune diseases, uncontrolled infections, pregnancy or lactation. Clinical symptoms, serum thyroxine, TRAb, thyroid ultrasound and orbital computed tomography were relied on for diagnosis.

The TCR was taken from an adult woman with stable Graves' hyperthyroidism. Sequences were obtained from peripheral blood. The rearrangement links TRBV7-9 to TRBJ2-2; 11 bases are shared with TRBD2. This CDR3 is CASSPTSSGRTNTGELFF. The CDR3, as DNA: TGTGCCAGCAGTCCTACCTCTAGCGGGAGGACGAACACCGGGGAGCTGTTTTTT. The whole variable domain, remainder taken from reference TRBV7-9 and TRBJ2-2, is DTGVSQNPRHKITKRGQNVTFRCDPISEHNRLYWYRQTLGQGPEFLTYFQNEAQLEKSRLLSDRFSAERPKGSFSTLEIQRTEQGDSAMYLCASSPTSSGRTNTGELFFGEGSRLTVL.